This TCR beta chain was identified during a study of beta chain features in type 1 diabetes (dated by TCRdb to 2017 to 2018). Regarding the study in general: Patients and healthy donors did not differ in mean age, gender distribution, total cell number or subset yield. A total of about 110 million sorted cells were examined across all samples, and the number of cells per subset was strongly correlated with RNA yield. In the study, recently diagnosed type 1 diabetes patients and matched healthy donors were compared on the TCRB repertoires of their sorted circulating CD4+ T cell subsets. Naive and central memory subsets were obtained from all 30 or so donors, but regulatory and stem cell-like memory subsets were isolated from only 8 patients and roughly eight healthy donors.

Comment on this clone: Its specific antigen is unknown. No base-level quality is on record; no much larger clone is a single base apart.

The entire isolated RNA was reverse transcribed using the High Capacity cDNA Reverse Transcription Kit, and thus expressed TCRB transcripts were sequenced. Naive, central memory and regulatory T cell samples underwent deep immunoSEQ sequencing, averaging about 3.57 million total reads per sample. Sorted cells were lysed in RLT buffer, and RNA was extracted using DNase-treated RNeasy Micro or Mini kits according to cell number. Each cell subset was processed separately to prevent cross-contamination, with patient and healthy donor samples processed together. TCRB sequences were amplified from cDNA with the immunoSEQ multiplex PCR, producing 87-bp fragments spanning the CDR3 region. Amplicons were sequenced on the Illumina HiSeq platform. The authors' analysis ran thus. PCR bias was corrected computationally using synthetic template baselines, and reads within Hamming distance 2 were collapsed, with unmergeable singletons discarded. Reads were aligned against IMGT so that V, D and J genes, CDR3 length and insertions or deletions at six rearrangement sites could be assigned. Within each subset, clonotype counts were normalized to sorted cell number, and only after that were true diversity and Gini coefficients computed with the tcR R package. The overlap coefficient, calculated on TCRB nucleotide sequences, was used to measure repertoire sharing. Out-of-frame TCRB sequences from naive cells were analyzed to stand in for the pre-selection repertoire. TCRdb provides this immuneACCESS table in a form limited to in-frame rearrangements. Some clones are lacking; in checked studies, under half of them reflect an unresolved V gene, and why the rest are absent is not known. The V and J calls and clone size were taken over from that table, and D and trimming were inferred from the DNA. For this sample the table gives a few hundred thousand clones, of which about 12% were detected only once. Jointly, the top ten make up 0.017% of the sample.

Summary of the overall study and its limitations: Type 1 diabetes patients showed a moderate but significant shortening of TCRB CDR3 length in all four CD4+ subsets. At VDJ recombination sites, patients with type 1 diabetes made fewer insertions and deleted more nucleotides, a pattern implying thymic rearrangement abnormalities. Because small numbers of individuals were included in the HLA sub-analyses, any influence of HLA type on TCRB rearrangement was left unresolved. Shorter templates might have been favored by PCR, but patient and control samples were amplified and corrected together, so both groups would have been affected equally by any skew. Because cDNA rather than genomic DNA was sequenced, highly expressing activated cells could have been over-represented, although no difference in activation and CD3 levels was found between groups. Naive, central memory and regulatory TCRB repertoires appeared more similar among patients than among healthy donors.

From each donor, a single peripheral blood sample of 100 to 150 mL on average was drawn into heparinised tubes. A BD FACSAria II was used to sort naive, central memory, regulatory and stem cell-like memory CD4+ T cells with a panel that included CD45RO, CCR7, CD25, CD127, CD95 and CD27. Every sorted population had a purity above 98%. PBMCs were isolated right away by Lymphoprep density gradient centrifugation and were stained directly, without culture. Samples were stained and sorted in pairs, with one healthy donor and one patient per experiment, so that batch effects were minimized. The sample consisted of naive CD4+ T cells from blood. The cell subset or site tag for this specimen amounts to: true naive CD4+ T cells. The TCR comes from a man between 18 and 29 years old in good health.

CDR3 sequence: CASSQTALKTQYF. DNA sequence: TGTGCCAGCAGCCAAACAGCCTTGAAGACCCAGTACTTC. The chain is made from TRBV28 and TRBJ2-5, with the D gene too uncertain to name. Sequences MDHEN (CDR1) and SYDVKM (CDR2) are obtained from the germline V gene. The germline ends are 14 bases apart after V is trimmed by 6 bases and J by 6 bases. The CDR3 contains 13 residues, cysteine and phenylalanine counted. The only DNA kept is the CDR3, 39 bases in frame from the first base.